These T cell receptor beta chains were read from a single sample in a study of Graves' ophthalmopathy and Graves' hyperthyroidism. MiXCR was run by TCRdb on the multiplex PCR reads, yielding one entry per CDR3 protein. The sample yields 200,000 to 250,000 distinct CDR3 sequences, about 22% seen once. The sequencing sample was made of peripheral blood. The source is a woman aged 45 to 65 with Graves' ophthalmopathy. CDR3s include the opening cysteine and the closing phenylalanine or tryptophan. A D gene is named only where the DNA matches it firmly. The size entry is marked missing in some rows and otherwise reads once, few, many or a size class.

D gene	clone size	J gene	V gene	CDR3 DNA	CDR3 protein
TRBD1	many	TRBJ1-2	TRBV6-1	TGTGCCAGCAGGAACAGGGGGCGACAGGGCTACACCTTC	CASRNRGRQGYTF
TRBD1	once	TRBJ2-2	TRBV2	TGTGCCAGCAGCTCGACAGGGGGCGGCGGGGAGCTGTTTTTT	CASSSTGGGGELFF
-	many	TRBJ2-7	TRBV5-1	TGCGCCAGCAGATATATTGGGGGGACGGGGGAGCAGTACTTC	CASRYIGGTGEQYF
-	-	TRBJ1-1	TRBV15	TGTGCCACCAGCAGAGCTGGGGGTTTGAAGGACACTGAAGCTTTCTTT	CATSRAGGLKDTEAFF
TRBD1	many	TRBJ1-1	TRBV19	TGTGCCAGTAGTATTGTAAAGGGACAGCCAAAACTGAGGACTGAAGCTTTCTTT	CASSIVKGQPKLRTEAFF
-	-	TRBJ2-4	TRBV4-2	TGTGCCAGCAGCCAAGAGGGGGCGATGGGGGCCAAAAACATTCAGTACTTC	CASSQEGAMGAKNIQYF
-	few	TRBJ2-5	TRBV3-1	TGTGCCAGCAGCCAAAACGCTACGGAAGAGACCCAGTACTTC	CASSQNATEETQYF
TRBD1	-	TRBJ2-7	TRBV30	TGTGCCTTCATCCCCGGGACAGGGTCTTACGAGCAGTACTTC	CAFIPGTGSYEQYF
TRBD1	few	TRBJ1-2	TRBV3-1	TGTGCCAGCAGCGACAGGGCATACGGTGGCTACACCTTC	CASSDRAYGGYTF
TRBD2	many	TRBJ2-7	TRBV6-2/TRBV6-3	TGTGCCAGCAGTTATTTGACTGGAAGCGGGAGTTCTGGCTACGAGCAGTACTTC	CASSYLTGSGSSGYEQYF
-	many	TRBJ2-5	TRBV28	TGTGCCAGCAGTCAACGGGACATCCAAGAGACCCAGTACTTC	CASSQRDIQETQYF
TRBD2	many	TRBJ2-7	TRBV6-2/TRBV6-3	TGTGCCAGCAGTTACGCTAGCGGGAGCTTACCCTACGAGCAGTACTTC	CASSYASGSLPYEQYF
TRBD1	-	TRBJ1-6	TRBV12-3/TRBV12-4	TGTGCCAGCAGTCGGGACAGGGTAAATAATTCACCCCTCCACTTT	CASSRDRVNNSPLHF
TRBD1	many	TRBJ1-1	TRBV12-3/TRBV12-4	TGTGCCAGCAGTAGGACAGGGCAGAACACTGAAGCTTTCTTT	CASSRTGQNTEAFF
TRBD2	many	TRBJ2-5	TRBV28	TGTGCCAGCATTGGAAGCCTGCGGGGGGAGCAAGAGACCCAGTACTTC	CASIGSLRGEQETQYF
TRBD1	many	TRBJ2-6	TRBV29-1	TGCAGCATCCGGACAGGGGTTTCCTCCTCTGGGGCCAACGTCCTGACTTTC	CSIRTGVSSSGANVLTF
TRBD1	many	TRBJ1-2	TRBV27	TGTGCCAGCAGTGCTGCAAGGGGACAGGGAAACGGCTACACCTTC	CASSAARGQGNGYTF
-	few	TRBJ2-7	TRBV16	TGTGCCAGCAGCCCCTTCAGGGAGCAGTACTTC	CASSPFREQYF
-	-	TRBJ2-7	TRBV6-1	TGTGCCAGCAGTCTTAGGAGCAGGGTTTACGAGCAGTACTTC	CASSLRSRVYEQYF
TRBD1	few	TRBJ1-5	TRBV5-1	TGCGCCAGCAGATCCGGGACAGGGGACGTGGATCAGCCCCAGCATTTT	CASRSGTGDVDQPQHF
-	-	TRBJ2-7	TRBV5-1	TGCGCCAGCAGTACAGGCGGGACAATCTACGAGCAGTACTTC	CASSTGGTIYEQYF
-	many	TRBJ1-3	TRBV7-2	TGTGCCAGCAGCACCCAGGGAATCGGAAACACCATATATTTT	CASSTQGIGNTIYF
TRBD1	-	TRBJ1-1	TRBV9	TGTGCCAGCAGCCCAGGGACAGGGGGTCCTGAAGCTTTCTTT	CASSPGTGGPEAFF
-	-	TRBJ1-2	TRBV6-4	TGTGCCAGCAGTTCCCGGGTCGGGCTCGGCTACACCTTC	CASSSRVGLGYTF
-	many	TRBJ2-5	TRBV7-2	TGTGCCAGCAGTTACCGGGCCCTTGCAGAGACCCAGTACTTC	CASSYRALAETQYF
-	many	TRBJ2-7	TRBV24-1	TGTGCCACCAGTGAGCGTCGCGCTATCAGGGGGGACCGTATGGAGCAGTACTTC	CATSERRAIRGDRMEQYF
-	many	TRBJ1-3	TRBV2	TGTGCCAGCTCCCGAGACCTCTCTGGAAACACCATATATTTT	CASSRDLSGNTIYF
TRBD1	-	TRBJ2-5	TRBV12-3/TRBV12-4	TGTGCCAGCAGTTTTCAGGGGGACCAAGAGACCCAGTACTTC	CASSFQGDQETQYF
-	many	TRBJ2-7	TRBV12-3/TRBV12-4	TGTGCCAGCAGTCGCGGAGTTAGGGGCGAGCAGTACTTC	CASSRGVRGEQYF
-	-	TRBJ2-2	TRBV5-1	TGCGCCAGCAGCTTGGACGGGAGAAACACCGGGGAGCTGTTTTTT	CASSLDGRNTGELFF
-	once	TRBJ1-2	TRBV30	TGTGCCTGGGGACCGTCAACTAACTATGGCTACACCTTC	CAWGPSTNYGYTF
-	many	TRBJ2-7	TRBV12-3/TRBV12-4	TGTGCCAGCAGCCTTTCCTGGCTAGCGTCCTCCTACGAGCAGTACTTC	CASSLSWLASSYEQYF
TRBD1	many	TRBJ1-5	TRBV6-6	TGTGCCAGCAGTCCTAGGTGGGGACAGGGTTACAATAGCAATCAGCCCCAGCATTTT	CASSPRWGQGYNSNQPQHF
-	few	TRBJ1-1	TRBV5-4	TGTGCCAGCAGCTTGCCCGGGGTAACTGAAGCTTTCTTT	CASSLPGVTEAFF
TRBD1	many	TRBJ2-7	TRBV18	TGTGCCAGCTCCGGGACAGGATTCTACGAGCAGTACTTC	CASSGTGFYEQYF
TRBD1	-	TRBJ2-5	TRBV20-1	TGCAGTGCTAGGTGGACAGGTGGGCAAGAGACCCAGTACTTC	CSARWTGGQETQYF
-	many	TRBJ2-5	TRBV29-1	TGCAGCGTTGACTGGCAGACTCAAGAGACCCAGTACTTC	CSVDWQTQETQYF
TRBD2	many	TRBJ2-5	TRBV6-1	TGTGCCAACAAAGGGCTAGCGGGAGAGACCCAGTACTTC	CANKGLAGETQYF
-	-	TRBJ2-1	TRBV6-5	TGTGCCAGCAGTTACTCTGGAGGCAACAATGAGCAGTTCTTC	CASSYSGGNNEQFF
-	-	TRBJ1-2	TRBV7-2	TGTGCCAGCAGCCCGGACCCCGTGGGCTACACCTTC	CASSPDPVGYTF
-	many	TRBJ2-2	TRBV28	TGTGCCAGCAGCCGGTACAGGGTTAACACCGGGGAGCTGTTTTTT	CASSRYRVNTGELFF
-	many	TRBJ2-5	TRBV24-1	TGTGCCACCAGTGACCCTAGGTCGGTCCAAGAGACCCAGTACTTC	CATSDPRSVQETQYF
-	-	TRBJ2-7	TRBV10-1	TGCGCCAGCAGTGAGTTAGATAATAGCGAGCAGTACTTC	CASSELDNSEQYF
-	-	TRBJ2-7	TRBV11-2	TGTGCCAGCAGCCACCGGGCCACCACCCCCTACGAGCAGTACTTC	CASSHRATTPYEQYF
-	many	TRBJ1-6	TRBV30	TGTGCCTGGAGGTCCCAAACAGTGTCACCCCTCCACTTT	CAWRSQTVSPLHF